Below, one TCR beta chain is given with its context. The specificity of this receptor is unknown. No base qualities exist here, and no much larger clone lies one base off it. In Seattle, one collaborating source enrolled patients while the infection was active and tracked those patients longitudinally over the course of disease. Whole blood was collected in K2EDTA tubes by collaborating institutions according to the institutions' own protocols. For TCRbeta analysis, collaborator samples were shipped as frozen whole blood, as isolated PBMCs, or as DNA extracted from either sample type. TCRbeta CDR3 regions were amplified from genomic DNA using the immunoSEQ Assay, a bias-controlled multiplex PCR. Regarding the original processing steps: The number of nucleated cells in each sample was estimated by amplification of reference gene primers within the assay. To quantify the absolute abundance of each unique TCRbeta CDR3 rearrangement, sequence reads were collapsed and filtered. For each sample, productive Simpson clonality was calculated by taking the square root of Simpson's diversity index across productive rearrangements. Imported from immuneACCESS, the table was reduced by TCRdb to in-frame sequences with V and J called. These copies leave out some clones; in studies compared against another copy, an unresolved V gene accounts for under half, and the cause of the remainder is not known. That table is the source of V, J and clone size, and D and trimming were worked out from the DNA. The table for this sample lists about 87,000 clones; roughly 88% of them were counted only once. Of the sample, 2.5% to 3.5% is held by the ten largest clones.

The sample is drawn from a study of blood T cell repertoires in COVID-19 (dated by TCRdb to between 2020 and 2021). Turning to the overall study: The collaborator samples originated in the United States, Italy and Spain and spanned the acute and convalescent phases of COVID-19. Deeply sampled blood TCRbeta repertoires from subjects exposed to, actively infected with, or recovered from COVID-19 were included in the dataset. Samples came from the ongoing ImmuneRACE study (first 160 participants) plus 1,254 subjects from 6 global collaborators. The material from the prospective study consisted of cDNA or gDNA derived from T cells, B-cell-depleted T cells, or PBMCs. The repertoires were made available in a free public database intended to serve as a resource for research on the immune response to SARS-CoV-2. Sample metadata almost always included a de-identified subject ID, COVID-19 status, age in years and sex. Where HLA class I and class II types were available, the types were taken from metadata supplied by the sample provider, not from assay-based typing.

From cysteine to phenylalanine, the CDR3 is 15 amino acids long. Kept here is only the CDR3 DNA, which spans 45 bases and is read in frame from base 1. V is trimmed back by 6 bases and J by 3 bases, and the junction contains 8 bases that no gene match accounts for. CDR1 SNHLY and CDR2 FYNNEI are derived from the germline V gene. The paper's findings and limits, for the study overall: Clinical and demographic metadata were provided uncurated, with the amount varying by source and participant.

The sequenced sample was peripheral blood. The V gene is TRBV2 and the J gene is TRBJ2-1, with 7 middle bases fitting TRBD2. The sequence derives from a woman of 80 years or more with COVID-19, enrolled during active disease. The sequenced DNA: TGTGCCAGCAGCTTGGGGCGGGGGTTCTACAATGAGCAGTTCTTC. This encodes CASSLGRGFYNEQFF. When the CDR3 is completed using the reference TRBV2 and TRBJ2-1 genes on either side, the full variable domain is EPEVTQTPSHQVTQMGQEVILRCVPISNHLYFYWYRQILGQKVEFLVSFYNNEISEKSEIFDDQFSVERPDGSNFTLKIRSTKLEDSAMYFCASSLGRGFYNEQFFGPGTRLTVL.